This T cell receptor (beta chain) originates from a study of regulatory T cells in long-lasting Graves disease. General study points: Persistent Graves' patients showed less TCR diversity than newly diagnosed patients showed.

Time point reported: newly diagnosed GD, antithyroid drugs for less than 3 months. RNA isolated from PBMCs was used to make the TCR library. Deletions cut 0 bases from V and 0 bases from J, with 4 bases between. Germline CDR1 and CDR2: SGHRS and YFSETQ. The CDR3 sequence is 13 residues long. This clonotype has ten or more counts. The antigen remains unidentified. Arm-PCR with iRepertoire HTBI primers amplified the CDR3 regions for these TCR beta libraries. TCRdb re-derived calls from the multiplex PCR reads in MiXCR, one entry per CDR3 protein. The sample has 360,000 or so distinct CDR3 sequences; 12% are singletons. The sample was also linked to a second study, of T cells in Graves' hyperthyroidism and ophthalmopathy. That work contributes: With a duration under 2 months, the hyperthyroidism was newly diagnosed in patients aged 18 to 65. Among clonotypes expanded in thyroid above 0.001, most were also found in blood.

This receptor was obtained from a woman aged 18-29 years with Graves disease. The specimen comprised peripheral blood mononuclear cells (PBMCs), sampled at new diagnosis, from a patient treated with antithyroid drugs. The chain joins TRBV5-1 to TRBJ2-7; D is ambiguous. The CDR3 here is CASSLEFSYEQYF. CDR3 sequence (DNA): TGCGCCAGCAGCTTGGAGTTCTCCTACGAGCAGTACTTC.